The 20 T cell receptor beta chains in this list originate from one sample, sequenced in a study of identifying expanded T cells in peripheral blood. Repertoires were generated with immunoSEQ multiplex PCR, while TCRdb's copy carries only in-frame clones and drops some. The table has 95,000 or so clones, around 88% seen once. Sequencing used blood. The receptors derive from a person aged 18 to 70 in good health.

The table lists this clone with a count of one. This sequence joins TRBV6-5 and TRBJ1-1; tentative D call: TRBD1 (6 bases). The CDR3 is made up of 16 amino acids. The germline V gene has CDR1 MNHEY and CDR2 SVGAGI. V lost 8 bases and J lost 4, with 23 bases in between. The CDR3 region has the DNA TGTGCCAGCGGTTCGTGGCAGGGGAGTAGGATCACTGAAGCTTTCTTT. Translated: CASGSWQGSRITEAFF.

The chain uses TRBV6-4 and TRBJ2-2; 7 bases are a match to TRBD1. J was trimmed by 4 bases and V by 6 bases; bases with no gene match: 5. The CDR3 length is 14 residues. Looked up from germline, CDR1 is MRHNA and CDR2 is SNTAGT. The CDR3 nucleotides are TGTGCCAGCAGACCTGACAGGGCCACCGGGGAGCTGTTTTTT. Its translation: CASRPDRATGELFF.

This sequence joins TRBV30 and TRBJ2-6; D uncertain. Trimming stripped 7 bases from V and 0 bases from J, with 7 bases between. The CDR3 covers 13 residues. Germline V gene lookup returns CDR1 GTSNPN and CDR2 SVGIG (reference sequence). The CDR3 sequence: CASRNSGANVLTF. The CDR3 DNA reads TGTGCCTCCCGGAACTCTGGGGCCAACGTCCTGACTTTC.

The CDR3 sequence is CASTRGTIGTDTQYF. CDR3 sequence (DNA): TGTGCCAGCACCAGAGGGACTATAGGCACAGATACGCAGTATTTT. The chain recombines TRBV2 with TRBJ2-3, with 7 bases identical to TRBD2. Trimming took 7 bases from V and 1 from J; bases not matched to a gene: 8. Germline CDR1 reads SNHLY; CDR2 reads FYNNEI. The CDR3 covers 15 residues.

This sequence joins TRBV25-1 and TRBJ1-6; unclear D gene. The CDR3 is made up of 11 amino acids. V was pared by 5 bases and J by 13 bases, with 9 bases between. Germline CDR1 is MGHDK and CDR2 is SYGVNS. The CDR3 sequence: CASSSGGPLHF. CDR3 DNA sequence: TGTGCCAGCAGTAGTGGAGGCCCCCTCCACTTT.

This chain uses TRBV30 with TRBJ2-3; TRBD1 aligns across 9 bases. The CDR3 loop spans 16 amino acids. Germline V gene sequence: CDR1 GTSNPN, CDR2 SVGIG (reference sequence). J was trimmed by 11 bases and V by 3 bases; bases with no gene match: 18. The CDR3 sequence: CAWRTPGQGREMRQYF. The CDR3 DNA reads TGTGCCTGGAGGACTCCGGGACAGGGAAGGGAGATGAGGCAGTATTTT.

A few counts support this clone. The V and J genes are TRBV2 and TRBJ1-6; D gene unclear. This CDR3 contains 13 residues. Deletions cut 4 bases from V and 3 bases from J, with 4 bases between. Germline CDR1 and CDR2: SNHLY and FYNNEI. The CDR3 protein is CASSVYYNSPLHF. CDR3 bases: TGTGCCAGCAGTGTCTACTATAATTCACCCCTCCACTTT.

This clone appeared a single time. This chain uses TRBV19 with TRBJ1-2, with D maybe TRBD1 (6 bases). CDR3 length: 13 amino acids. Germline V gene lookup returns CDR1 LNHDA and CDR2 SQIVND (reference sequence). Trimming shortened V by 6 bases and J by 1 base, and 9 bases separated the two germline ends. The CDR3: CASRDSGNYGYTF. DNA of the CDR3: TGTGCCAGTAGGGACAGCGGTAACTATGGCTACACCTTC.

The chain carries TRBV4-3 and TRBJ1-4; D gene uncertain. Germline CDR1 and CDR2: LGHNA and YSLEER. The CDR3 contains 14 residues. V lost 0 bases, J lost 3 bases, and 5 bases lay in between. For the CDR3, the DNA is TGCGCCAGCAGCCAAGATTACCCTAATGAAAAACTGTTTTTT. This encodes CASSQDYPNEKLFF.

The chain employs TRBV19 and TRBJ2-5; D gene unclear. The CDR3 is made up of 13 amino acids. CDR1 and CDR2 (germline): LNHDA, SQIVND (reference sequence). Trimming took off 1 base at V and 4 bases at J, with 7 bases between the two ends. CDR3 protein: CASSIGAGETQYF. The CDR3, as DNA: TGTGCCAGTAGTATAGGTGCCGGAGAGACCCAGTACTTC.

This clone was recorded a few times. The V gene is TRBV7-8, the J gene TRBJ2-7, with TRBD1 matching 7 bases. Germline lookup yields CDR1 SGHVS and CDR2 FQNEAQ. CDR3 length: 14 residues. V shed 5 bases, J shed 3 bases, and the junction held 7 bases outside the gene matches. CDR3 sequence: CASSPQGVNYEQYF. DNA of the CDR3: TGTGCCAGCAGCCCTCAGGGGGTAAACTACGAGCAGTACTTC.

In this sample, this clone turned up once. This rearrangement joins TRBV11-2 to TRBJ1-1; 11 bases fit TRBD1. After removal of 6 bases from V and 3 bases from J, the junction contained 9 bases not matched to a gene. From germline, CDR1 is SGHAT and CDR2 FQNNGV. CDR3 length: 16 amino acids. CDR3 DNA sequence: TGTGCCAGCAGTTCAGGACAGGGGGCGCGGGACACTGAAGCTTTCTTT. This gives the protein CASSSGQGARDTEAFF.

The chain is built from TRBV7-2 and TRBJ2-3; no reliable D call. V was pared by 0 bases and J by 1 base, with 11 bases between. CDR1 is SGHTA, CDR2 FQGNSA, per germline. This CDR3 spans 16 amino acids. DNA for the CDR3: TGTGCCAGCAGCTTAGCGGGGATTGGGGGCACAGATACGCAGTATTTT. Encoded protein: CASSLAGIGGTDTQYF.

The chain recombines TRBV2 with TRBJ1-2; 9 positions match TRBD1. J was trimmed by 4 bases and V by 7 bases; bases with no gene match: 10. The CDR3 sequence is 15 residues long. The V gene's germline CDR1 is SNHLY and CDR2 FYNNEI. CDR3 in DNA: TGTGCCAGCACTGCTAGGGACAGGGTGTTCTATGGCTACACCTTC. This codes for CASTARDRVFYGYTF. Supplemented by reference TRBV2 and TRBJ1-2, the full variable domain reads EPEVTQTPSHQVTQMGQEVILRCVPISNHLYFYWYRQILGQKVEFLVSFYNNEISEKSEIFDDQFSVERPDGSNFTLKIRSTKLEDSAMYFCASTARDRVFYGYTFGSGTRLTVV.

This chain joins TRBV2 and TRBJ2-5; tentatively, D is TRBD1 or TRBD2 (7 bases each). The V end lost 5 bases, the J end lost 4 bases, and 17 bases lay between the germline ends. The CDR3 is 15 residues long. The germline CDR1 and CDR2 sequences are SNHLY and FYNNEI. The CDR3: CASSRSQGGRETQYF. Written as DNA, the CDR3 is TGTGCCAGCAGTCGATCCCAGGGGGGGAGAGAGACCCAGTACTTC.

The CDR3 here is CASSQDPGHNQPQHF. The DNA of the CDR3 is TGCGCCAGCAGCCAGGATCCGGGGCACAATCAGCCCCAGCATTTT. This rearrangement joins TRBV4-3 to TRBJ1-5; maybe TRBD1 (5 bases). V was clipped by 3 bases and J by 3 bases, with 12 bases between them. CDR3 size: 15 residues. CDR1 and CDR2 (germline): LGHNA, YSLEER.

The chain combines TRBV5-6 with TRBJ2-5; no reliable D call. V gave up 4 bases and J gave up 3 bases, with 10 bases separating them. This CDR3 region has 13 residues. Germline CDR1 reads SGHDT; CDR2 reads YYEEEE. The CDR3 nucleotides read TGTGCCAGCAGCCCAACAAGGAAAGAGACCCAGTACTTC. Residues: CASSPTRKETQYF.

The J gene is TRBJ2-7, the V gene TRBV7-9; D gene uncertain. This CDR3 comprises 12 residues. The germline V and J ends were trimmed by 5 bases and 3 bases, with 8 bases remaining between them. Germline V CDR1 and CDR2: SEHNR, FQNEAQ (reference sequence). DNA of the CDR3: TGTGCCAGCAGCAATGACATCTACGAGCAGTACTTC. Translation gives CASSNDIYEQYF. Using reference TRBV7-9 and TRBJ2-7 for the parts outside the CDR3, the full variable domain is DTGVSQNPRHKITKRGQNVTFRCDPISEHNRLYWYRQTLGQGPEFLTYFQNEAQLEKSRLLSDRFSAERPKGSFSTLEIQRTEQGDSAMYLCASSNDIYEQYFGPGTRLTVT.

The V call is TRBV5-1, the J call TRBJ1-1; D unresolved. CDR1 SGHRS and CDR2 YFSETQ come from the germline V gene. The CDR3 is 14 residues long. Trimming left V 4 bases short and J 4 bases short, with 14 bases between. The CDR3: CASSPGRSRTEAFF. The CDR3 DNA reads as TGCGCCAGCAGCCCAGGACGAAGCCGCACTGAAGCTTTCTTT.

The J gene is TRBJ1-1, the V gene TRBV27, with D unclear. V was pared by 2 bases and J by 1 base, with 5 bases between. Germline V CDR1 and CDR2: MNHEY, SMNVEV (reference sequence). This CDR3 spans 13 amino acids. This CDR3 is CASSLGRNTEAFF. DNA for the CDR3: TGTGCCAGCAGTTTAGGTAGGAACACTGAAGCTTTCTTT.